This T cell receptor (beta chain) derives from a study of CD8 T cells in ankylosing spondylitis. Overall study results and limits: Ankylosing spondylitis blood seemed to carry a telltale TCR beta motif made of several highly homologous variants. The disease-linked clones had a CD8+ phenotype and low blood frequencies. Some motif variants were previously reported in reactive arthritis synovial fluid and blood. It was reported that disease-linked clones were significantly enriched in matched ankylosing spondylitis synovial fluid.

CDR1 is MGHRA, CDR2 YSYEKL, per germline. This CDR3 has 15 amino acids. V gave up 0 bases and J gave up 4 bases; unmatched junction bases: 5. TCRdb processed the 5' RACE reads anew with MiXCR; each CDR3 protein has one entry. This table has hundreds of thousands of distinct CDR3 sequences, approximately 9% appearing once. In this sample, this clonotype turned up many times. The antigen is not known. V is TRBV4-1 and J is TRBJ2-7; 8 nucleotides line up with TRBD2. Sample: blood, either unsorted or a sorted T cell fraction (not recorded which). This clonotype was obtained from a male donor with ankylosing spondylitis or in good health (not recorded which). Written as DNA, the CDR3 is TGCGCCAGCAGCCAAGATAAGACGGGAGGGTACGAGCAGTACTTC. This encodes CASSQDKTGGYEQYF.